The 4 T cell receptor beta chains below come from one sample, sequenced in a study of PD-1 blockade in classical Hodgkin lymphoma. The protocol was immunoSEQ multiplex PCR, while the TCRdb copy is restricted to in-frame clones and leaves out a portion. The sample has more than 85,000 clones, approximately 89% seen once. Documented time point: cycle 4 day 1 (C4D1), after five to seven weeks of nivolumab. All patients relapsed after autologous stem cell transplantation, and brentuximab vedotin exposure varied. Sequencing was performed on peripheral blood mononuclear cells (PBMCs), taken before the fourth cycle of nivolumab. Receptor source: a human donor with classical Hodgkin lymphoma.

The genes are TRBV25-1 and TRBJ1-5; D unclear. This CDR3 has 11 residues. Between the trimmed V and J ends, which lost 3 bases and 7 bases, there was a span of 4 bases. The germline V gene encodes CDR1 MGHDK and CDR2 SYGVNS. The CDR3 nucleotides read TGTGCCAGCAGTGATAAGCAGCCCCAGCATTTT. Its protein is CASSDKQPQHF.

The rearrangement joins TRBV14 to TRBJ2-7; no firm D call. The CDR3 is 13 residues long. The V end was cut by 0 bases, the J end by 5 bases, with 8 bases between. The germline V gene has CDR1 SGHDN and CDR2 FVKESK. DNA of the CDR3: TGTGCCAGCAGCCAAGATCACAGAAACGAGCAGTACTTC. It yields the protein CASSQDHRNEQYF.

The chain is built from TRBV4-2 and TRBJ2-7, with D unclear. Per the germline V gene, CDR1 is LGHNA and CDR2 is YNFKEQ. The CDR3 spans 12 residues. The germline V and J ends were trimmed by 0 bases and 2 bases, with 2 bases remaining between them. The CDR3 is CASSQDAYEQYF. The CDR3 DNA is TGTGCCAGCAGCCAAGATGCCTACGAGCAGTACTTC.

This clone was recorded only once. The gene calls are TRBV5-8 and TRBJ2-3; D is undetermined. This CDR3 has 12 amino acids. V was clipped by 4 bases and J by 4 bases, with 7 bases between them. Germline V gene lookup returns CDR1 SGHTS and CDR2 YDEGEE. CDR3 nucleotides: TGTGCCAGCAGCGCCGTCCCAGATACGCAGTATTTT. Translating gives CASSAVPDTQYF.